Detailed here is one T cell receptor (beta chain). The target antigen is unknown. Since all of the isolated RNA was reverse transcribed, expressed TCRB transcripts were what got sequenced. Generated by immunoSEQ multiplex PCR, the TCRdb table keeps only in-frame clones and is missing some. The repertoire holds roughly 290,000 clones, with over 14% as singletons. This CDR3 is 15 amino acids long. Germline values: CDR1 SGHRS, CDR2 YFSETQ. V dropped 0 bases and J dropped 6; count of bases not matched to a gene: 5. This entry is derived from a study of beta chain features in type 1 diabetes. Study-wide results and limits: Significant though moderate, a shortening of TCRB CDR3s appeared in all four CD4+ subsets of Type 1 diabetes patients.

Sequences were obtained from naive CD4+ T cells from blood. This receptor was obtained from a man aged 18-30 years with type 1 diabetes. The chain links TRBV5-1 to TRBJ1-5; TRBD1 agrees at 8 bases. The CDR3 loop reads CASSLGGTGTQPQHF. Written as DNA, the CDR3 is TGCGCCAGCAGCTTGGGCGGGACAGGCACTCAGCCCCAGCATTTT.